This passage covers 5 T cell receptor beta chains from one sample sequenced in a study of CD8 T cells in Susac syndrome. Random-hexamer reverse transcription was applied to about 0.5 to 1 ug RNA. One entry per CDR3 protein results from TCRdb running MiXCR on the immunoSEQ multiplex PCR reads. The sample has 130,000 to 150,000 distinct CDR3 sequences; roughly 94% are singletons. The material sequenced was CD8+ T cells from PBMCs. The receptors were sampled from a human donor in good health.

This clonotype was seen only once. The rearrangement links TRBV4-3 to TRBJ2-7; D might be TRBD2 (6 bases). The CDR3 has 15 residues. CDR1 is LGHNA and CDR2 is YSLEER in the germline V gene. Deletions cut 0 bases from V and 2 bases from J, with 11 bases between. For the CDR3, the DNA is TGCGCCAGCAGCCAAGATAATAGCGGAACCTACGAGCAGTACTTC. Residues: CASSQDNSGTYEQYF.

The sample holds one count of this clonotype. The chain is built from TRBV7-9 and TRBJ1-5; D unresolved. The CDR3 spans 14 residues. The V end was cut by 1 base, the J end by 5 bases, with 9 bases between. Germline V gene data show CDR1 as SEHNR and CDR2 as FQNEAQ (reference sequence). The CDR3 loop is CASSLGGGDQPQHF. The CDR3 DNA reads as TGTGCCAGCAGCTTAGGCGGTGGGGATCAGCCCCAGCATTTT.

The chain couples TRBV27 to TRBJ2-7, with 8 nucleotides matching TRBD2. J was trimmed by 8 bases and V by 3 bases; bases with no gene match: 0. The CDR3 is 11 amino acids. Germline V lookup: CDR1 MNHEY, CDR2 SMNVEV (reference sequence). The CDR3 here is CASSFSGKQYF. CDR3 in DNA: TGTGCCAGCAGTTTTAGCGGGAAGCAGTACTTC.

The J gene is TRBJ1-2, the V gene TRBV29-1; 7 bases fit TRBD1. The CDR3 extends over 12 amino acids. CDR1 and CDR2 (germline): SQVTM, ANQGSEA. The junction had 4 bases not matched to a gene; V was cut back by 4 bases and J by 5 bases. The CDR3 sequence: CSVGPGQYGYTF. In DNA, the CDR3 is TGCAGCGTTGGGCCGGGACAGTATGGCTACACCTTC.

The J gene is TRBJ2-3, the V gene TRBV14; D unresolved. The V end lost 3 bases, the J end lost 9 bases, and 7 bases lay between the germline ends. This CDR3 is 11 amino acids long. Germline V lookup: CDR1 SGHDN, CDR2 FVKESK. The CDR3 DNA is TGTGCCAGCAGCCACTTCGACACGCAGTATTTT. Its translation: CASSHFDTQYF.